These 27 T cell receptor beta chains came from one sample sequenced in a study of blood T cell repertoires in COVID-19. Sequencing was performed with immunoSEQ multiplex PCR; in TCRdb, only in-frame clones are kept and a portion is missing. The sample gives about 99,000 clones, about 86% of which show up once; 10% to 15% is in the top ten. Sequenced: peripheral blood. The source is a woman in her fifties or sixties in a cohort sampled during active or convalescent COVID-19.

The chain carries TRBV11-1 and TRBJ1-1; D is unclear. Germline CDR1 SGHAT, CDR2 FQDESV (reference sequence). The CDR3 covers 13 residues. The V and J ends lost 2 bases and 1 base respectively, with 5 bases between them. CDR3 nucleotide sequence: TGTGCCAGCAGCTTAACACAGAACACTGAAGCTTTCTTT. Translating gives CASSLTQNTEAFF.

The J gene is TRBJ2-7, the V gene TRBV18, with a weak D call TRBD2 (5 bases). From germline, CDR1 is KGHSH and CDR2 LQKENI. The CDR3 is 13 amino acids. Trimming cost V 1 base and J 5 bases, with 9 bases left between them. For the CDR3, the DNA is TGTGCCAGCTCACCACGTTCGAGGGACGAGCAGTACTTC. Protein: CASSPRSRDEQYF.

The gene calls are TRBV11-1 and TRBJ2-3; TRBD2 matches at 12 bases. This CDR3 contains 16 residues. Germline V gene sequence: CDR1 SGHAT, CDR2 FQDESV (reference sequence). V trimming: 5 bases; J trimming: 6 bases; junction bases outside the gene matches: 9. The CDR3 coding sequence is TGTGCCAGCAGCCCCTCCCTAGCGGGGGGGAGGGATACGCAGTATTTT. Residues: CASSPSLAGGRDTQYF.

The rearrangement links TRBV2 to TRBJ2-1, with a tentative D call TRBD2 (6 bases). Germline V gives CDR1 SNHLY, CDR2 FYNNEI. The germline V and J ends were trimmed by 5 bases and 3 bases, with 14 bases remaining between them. This CDR3 has 15 residues. The CDR3 sequence is CASSSSRTNYNEQFF. The CDR3 nucleotides are TGTGCCAGCAGTTCGTCCCGGACTAACTACAATGAGCAGTTCTTC.

The chain links TRBV28 to TRBJ2-1; no reliable D call. Between the trimmed V and J ends, which lost 2 bases and 9 bases, there was a span of 11 bases. This CDR3 is 13 amino acids long. Germline V gene sequence: CDR1 MDHEN, CDR2 SYDVKM. The CDR3 DNA reads TGTGCCAGCAGTTTAAACCCCCCAGGTGAGCAGTTCTTC. As protein: CASSLNPPGEQFF.

V is TRBV7-2 and J is TRBJ1-1; D is unresolved. Looked up from germline, CDR1 is SGHTA and CDR2 is FQGNSA. V gave up 2 bases and J gave up 10 bases, with 11 bases separating them. The CDR3 extends over 12 amino acids. The CDR3, as DNA: TGTGCCAGCAGCTTACCCACCCCAGTAGCTTTCTTT. It yields the protein CASSLPTPVAFF.

The rearrangement uses TRBV19 and TRBJ2-3; 8 nucleotides match TRBD1. The CDR3 runs 13 residues. Trimming at V came to 10 bases and at J to 1 base, leaving 4 bases not matched to a gene. Germline CDR1 is LNHDA and CDR2 is SQIVND (reference sequence). CDR3 sequence (DNA): TGTGCCACTGGGACAGGTCGCACAGATACGCAGTATTTT. This encodes CATGTGRTDTQYF.

This clone has a handful of counts. The chain uses TRBV7-2 and TRBJ2-1; 8 bases are shared with TRBD2. Per germline, CDR1 SGHTA and CDR2 FQGNSA. Losses at the gene ends were 4 bases for V and 7 bases for J; bases not matched to a gene: 12. This CDR3 is 16 amino acids long. DNA for the CDR3: TGTGCCAGCAGCTCCCTGGAGCGGGGGTTATTGAATGAGCAGTTCTTC. Translated, it gives CASSSLERGLLNEQFF.

The chain is built from TRBV12-5 and TRBJ2-7; a weak D match, TRBD1 (5 bases). The length of the CDR3 is 12 residues. The V gene lost 4 bases and the J gene lost 6 bases, with 10 bases spanning the gap. In germline, CDR1 is LGHNT, CDR2 FRNRAP. For the CDR3, the DNA is TGTGCTAGTGGTTCAGGGAATCGCGAGCAGTACTTC. Its protein is CASGSGNREQYF.

The J gene is TRBJ1-3, the V gene TRBV7-8; 7 bases agree with TRBD1. The CDR3 spans 14 residues. Germline CDR1 reads SGHVS; CDR2 reads FQNEAQ. V shed 5 bases and J 1 base; nucleotides not matched to a gene: 2. CDR3 sequence: CASSHRGSGNTIYF. In DNA, the CDR3 is TGTGCCAGCAGCCACAGGGGTTCTGGAAACACCATATATTTT.

V gene TRBV19 combines with J gene TRBJ1-2; TRBD1 agrees at 8 bases. The V segment lost 5 bases and the J segment 3 bases; nucleotides outside the gene matches: 11. The CDR3 is 16 residues long. Germline CDR1 and CDR2: LNHDA and SQIVND (reference sequence). The CDR3 nucleotides are TGTGCCAGTAGTTCTGGAGGGACAGGAGGACACTATGGCTACACCTTC. Translation: CASSSGGTGGHYGYTF. The whole variable domain, remainder taken from reference TRBV19 and TRBJ1-2, is DGGITQSPKYLFRKEGQNVTLSCEQNLNHDAMYWYRQDPGQGLRLIYYSQIVNDFQKGDIAEGYSVSREKKESFPLTVTSAQKNPTAFYLCASSSGGTGGHYGYTFGSGTRLTVV.

This rearrangement joins TRBV5-1 to TRBJ2-7; 9 positions match TRBD1. CDR1 is SGHRS, CDR2 YFSETQ, per germline. This CDR3 is built from 15 residues. The V gene end was trimmed by 1 base and the J gene end by 6 bases; junction bases not matched to a gene: 8. CDR3 loop: CASSLNGQGTSEQYF. CDR3 in DNA: TGCGCCAGCAGCTTGAACGGACAGGGGACTTCCGAGCAGTACTTC.

V and J are TRBV2 and TRBJ2-3; 7 bases match TRBD2. Germline CDR1 and CDR2: SNHLY and FYNNEI. V gave up 2 bases and J gave up 6 bases; unmatched junction bases: 8. CDR3 length: 15 amino acids. CDR3 region: CASSEMGHGGDTQYF. In DNA form, the CDR3 reads TGTGCCAGCAGTGAAATGGGCCACGGGGGGGATACGCAGTATTTT.

The V and J genes are TRBV11-1 and TRBJ1-1; tentative D call: TRBD1 (5 bases). Germline CDR1 and CDR2: SGHAT and FQDESV (reference sequence). Trimming cost V 5 bases and J 2 bases, with 12 bases left between them. The CDR3 has 14 amino acids. CDR3 protein: CASSRRGRNTEAFF. The CDR3 DNA reads as TGTGCCAGCAGCCGAAGGGGCAGAAACACTGAAGCTTTCTTT. The full variable domain, in which reference TRBV11-1 and TRBJ1-1 provide the parts outside the CDR3, is EAEVAQSPRYKITEKSQAVAFWCDPISGHATLYWYRQILGQGPELLVQFQDESVVDDSQLPKDRFSAERLKGVDSTLKIQPAELGDSAMYLCASSRRGRNTEAFFGQGTRLTVV.

The rearrangement joins TRBV5-1 to TRBJ2-2, with 7 bases lining up with TRBD2. Germline V gene lookup returns CDR1 SGHRS and CDR2 YFSETQ. J lost 5 bases, V lost 2 bases, and 6 bases had no gene match. This CDR3 has 15 residues. The CDR3 here is CASSFSGTTTGELFF. The CDR3 bases are TGCGCCAGCAGCTTCTCCGGGACTACGACCGGGGAGCTGTTTTTT.

V is TRBV14 and J is TRBJ2-7; D is unclear. CDR1 SGHDN and CDR2 FVKESK come from the germline V gene. There are 14 residues in the CDR3. Trimming left V 1 base short and J 0 bases short, with 7 bases between. The CDR3 nucleotides are TGTGCCAGCAGCCAAGCTCACGGCTCCTACGAGCAGTACTTC. Encoded protein: CASSQAHGSYEQYF.

The chain is built from TRBV30 and TRBJ1-6; D might be TRBD1 (6 bases). CDR3 length: 16 amino acids. Trimming removed 2 bases from V and 9 bases from J, with 20 bases in between. CDR1 and CDR2 from the germline V gene are GTSNPN and SVGIG (reference sequence). CDR3 bases: TGTGCCTGGAGTCGTACGTCGGGACACCTCCTTTCACCCCTCCACTTT. The encoded protein is CAWSRTSGHLLSPLHF. Full variable domain (rest looked up from reference TRBV30 and TRBJ1-6): SQTIHQWPATLVQPVGSPLSLECTVEGTSNPNLYWYRQAAGRGLQLLFYSVGIGQISSEVPQNLSASRPQDRQFILSSKKLLLSDSGFYLCAWSRTSGHLLSPLHFGNGTRLTVT.

The V and J genes are TRBV28 and TRBJ2-3; D possibly corresponds to TRBD2 (5 bases). This CDR3 region has 13 residues. Germline lookup yields CDR1 MDHEN and CDR2 SYDVKM. V lost 8 bases and J lost 4, with 13 bases in between. CDR3 coding DNA: TGTGCCAGCGGTCGGACTCCGGCAGATACGCAGTATTTT. Protein sequence: CASGRTPADTQYF.

V gene TRBV6-2 or TRBV6-3 combines with J gene TRBJ1-5; TRBD1 might be the D (6 bases). This CDR3 has 14 amino acids. The ends were cut back, 6 bases at V and 3 bases at J, with 12 bases in the middle. Germline CDR1 and CDR2: MNHEY and SVGEGT. The CDR3 region is CASSKQGNNQPQHF. The CDR3 nucleotides are TGTGCCAGCAGCAAACAGGGAAACAATCAGCCCCAGCATTTT.

The gene calls are TRBV5-1 and TRBJ2-5; possibly TRBD2 for D (5 bases). Germline loops: CDR1 SGHRS, CDR2 YFSETQ. Trimming took off 0 bases at V and 0 bases at J, with 9 bases between the two ends. This CDR3 contains 15 residues. The CDR3 DNA is TGCGCCAGCAGCTTGGGAGGGTATAACCAAGAGACCCAGTACTTC. It translates to CASSLGGYNQETQYF.

V gene TRBV27 combines with J gene TRBJ1-4; possibly TRBD1 for D (6 bases). Germline V gives CDR1 MNHEY, CDR2 SMNVEV (reference sequence). This CDR3 contains 15 residues. The ends were cut back, 1 base at V and 7 bases at J, with 13 bases in the middle. The CDR3 DNA is TGTGCCAGCAGTTTATGGGGGCCGGGGGGTGAAAAACTGTTTTTT. It yields the protein CASSLWGPGGEKLFF.

A single count supports this clone. V and J are TRBV29-1 and TRBJ2-5; unclear D gene. CDR1 is SQVTM and CDR2 is ANQGSEA in the germline V gene. With 2 bases removed from V and 1 base from J, the gap between germline ends came to 8 bases. The CDR3 is 13 amino acids. The CDR3 protein is CSVEPQIQETQYF. CDR3 in DNA: TGCAGCGTTGAACCCCAAATCCAAGAGACCCAGTACTTC.

The chain uses TRBV5-4 and TRBJ1-5, with TRBD1 matching 7 bases. Germline CDR1 SGHNT, CDR2 YYREEE (reference sequence). The CDR3 is 15 amino acids. After removal of 4 bases from V and 2 bases from J, the junction contained 6 bases not matched to a gene. CDR3: CASSPGGSGNQPQHF. In nucleotides, the CDR3 is TGTGCCAGCAGCCCAGGGGGGTCCGGCAATCAGCCCCAGCATTTT.

The V gene is TRBV28, the J gene TRBJ2-7; 10 positions agree with TRBD2. V lost 6 bases to trimming and J lost 3 bases; unmatched junction nucleotides: 11. CDR1 is MDHEN, CDR2 SYDVKM, per germline. The CDR3 spans 16 residues. CDR3 residues: CASSSLAGRAFYEQYF. The CDR3 DNA follows: TGTGCCAGCAGCTCACTAGCGGGAAGGGCGTTCTACGAGCAGTACTTC.

This chain links TRBV5-5 with TRBJ2-1, with TRBD2 as a possible D gene (7 bases). The CDR3 runs 17 residues. Trimming took 4 bases from V and 1 from J, leaving 18 bases between them. Germline V CDR1 and CDR2: SGHKS, YYEKEE (reference sequence). The CDR3 nucleotides read TGTGCCAGCAGCCGATCCCGAGGGGGGGGTTCCTACAATGAGCAGTTCTTC. This gives the protein CASSRSRGGGSYNEQFF.

The sample holds one count of this clone. This chain joins TRBV2 and TRBJ2-7; D might be TRBD2 (7 bases). This CDR3 has 14 residues. CDR1 and CDR2 (germline): SNHLY, FYNNEI. The V gene lost 7 bases and the J gene lost 5 bases, with 18 bases spanning the gap. CDR3 in amino acids: CASKLGPGGHEQYF. In nucleotides, the CDR3 is TGTGCCAGCAAGCTAGGTCCGGGGGGCCACGAGCAGTACTTC.

The chain joins TRBV19 to TRBJ1-3, with a weak D call TRBD1 (6 bases). Germline lookup yields CDR1 LNHDA and CDR2 SQIVND (reference sequence). The CDR3 runs to 15 residues. V was clipped by 5 bases and J by 3 bases, with 14 bases between them. The CDR3 nucleotides are TGTGCCAGTAGTTCACAGGGCTTCGGTGGAAACACCATATATTTT. Translation gives CASSSQGFGGNTIYF.